A single sample is the source of the 3 T cell receptor beta chains below, sequenced in a study of response to subunit inactivated influenza vaccine. One entry per CDR3 protein, called by TCRdb with MiXCR from the RT-PCR reads. The sample consists of approximately 500,000 distinct CDR3 sequences, 13% of them appearing once. Source: PBMCs from blood, taken around seven weeks after vaccination. These receptors originate from a man aged 50 to 59 who received an inactivated influenza vaccine.

The table lists this clonotype with a few counts. V is TRBV29-1 and J is TRBJ1-1, with D perhaps matching TRBD1 (5 bases). V was shortened by 6 bases and J by 7 bases, with 12 bases between the two germline ends. Germline CDR1 is SQVTM and CDR2 is ANQGSEA. CDR3 length: 11 residues. CDR3 DNA sequence: TGCAGCGTCCAGGGTGCGGGTGAAGCTTTCTTT. Its protein product is CSVQGAGEAFF.

This clonotype has more than one count but fewer than ten. The chain combines TRBV9 with TRBJ2-2; D could derive from TRBD1 or TRBD2 (5 bases each). The CDR3 runs to 13 residues. Germline values: CDR1 SGDLS, CDR2 YYNGEE. The ends were cut back, 2 bases at V and 6 bases at J, with 8 bases in the middle. In DNA, the CDR3 is TGTGCCAGCAGCGTGGGGACGGCCGGGGAGCTGTTTTTT. Encoded protein: CASSVGTAGELFF.

This clonotype was counted a few times. The chain is built from TRBV20-1 and TRBJ2-1; D is uncertain. This CDR3 contains 13 residues. CDR1 is DFQATT and CDR2 is SNEGSKA in the germline V gene (reference sequence). The CDR3 here is CSPKPSSYNEQFF. Here the CDR3 DNA reads TGCAGCCCGAAGCCGAGCTCCTACAATGAGCAGTTCTTC.